The 23 T cell receptor beta chains below were found in one sample sequenced in a study of T-cell memory formation after mild COVID-19. TCRdb itself ran the 5' RACE reads through MiXCR, one entry per CDR3 protein. The table records approximately 110,000 distinct CDR3 sequences, 22% of them present only once. Material: PBMCs or a T cell subset sorted from them (not recorded which). These TCRs come from a young man who had mild COVID-19 (a few samples of this study predate the infection). Cell type and time point are not known.

This clonotype has just a few counts. This sequence joins TRBV11-2 and TRBJ2-1; 7 positions agree with TRBD2. V lost 10 bases and J lost 2; bases outside the gene matches: 2. Germline V gene lookup returns CDR1 SGHAT and CDR2 FQNNGV. CDR3 size: 12 residues. The chain's CDR3 is CATSGPYNEQFF. In nucleotides, the CDR3 is TGTGCCACTAGCGGACCCTACAATGAGCAGTTCTTC. Drawing the rest from reference TRBV11-2 and TRBJ2-1, the complete variable domain is EAGVAQSPRYKIIEKRQSVAFWCNPISGHATLYWYQQILGQGPKLLIQFQNNGVVDDSQLPKDRFSAERLKGVDSTLKIQPAKLEDSAVYLCATSGPYNEQFFGPGTRLTVL.

This clonotype was seen a handful of times. This chain uses TRBV14 with TRBJ2-5, with 9 bases that match TRBD2. This CDR3 region has 17 residues. CDR1 is SGHDN and CDR2 is FVKESK in the germline V gene. J gave up 5 bases and V 0 bases, and 10 bases lay outside the gene matches. This CDR3 reads CASSQDPAASGVETQYF. In nucleotides, the CDR3 is TGTGCCAGCAGCCAAGATCCCGCGGCTAGCGGGGTGGAGACCCAGTACTTC.

This rearrangement joins TRBV7-9 to TRBJ2-7; no clear D gene. The CDR3 length is 13 residues. Trimming left V 5 bases short and J 1 base short, with 9 bases between. Germline values: CDR1 SEHNR, CDR2 FQNEAQ (reference sequence). The CDR3: CASSKAGSYEQYF. Written as DNA, the CDR3 is TGTGCCAGCAGCAAGGCCGGGTCCTACGAGCAGTACTTC.

This clonotype was counted only a few times. The V call is TRBV27, the J call TRBJ2-7; tentatively, D is TRBD1 or TRBD2 (5 bases each). The CDR3 covers 16 residues. V shed 5 bases and J shed 1 base, with 18 bases lying between them. Germline V lookup: CDR1 MNHEY, CDR2 SMNVEV (reference sequence). The CDR3: CASSPSSGTESYEQYF. CDR3 DNA sequence: TGTGCCAGCAGTCCCTCCTCCGGGACGGAATCCTACGAGCAGTACTTC.

The V and J genes are TRBV12-3 or TRBV12-4 and TRBJ2-1; no clear D gene. The CDR3 sequence is 12 residues long. V shed 7 bases and J shed 8 bases, with 12 bases lying between them. CDR3 loop: CASTRPGDEQFF. CDR3 DNA sequence: TGTGCCAGCACCCGCCCGGGTGATGAGCAGTTCTTC.

This clonotype showed up just a few times. The rearrangement uses TRBV19 and TRBJ2-3; TRBD2 might be the D (5 bases). This CDR3 region has 15 residues. The germline V gene has CDR1 LNHDA and CDR2 SQIVND (reference sequence). Trimming cost V 4 bases and J 4 bases, with 15 bases left between them. This CDR3 reads CASSKDSPLADTQYF. DNA of the CDR3: TGTGCCAGTAGTAAGGACTCTCCTCTCGCAGATACGCAGTATTTT. The whole variable domain, remainder taken from reference TRBV19 and TRBJ2-3, is DGGITQSPKYLFRKEGQNVTLSCEQNLNHDAMYWYRQDPGQGLRLIYYSQIVNDFQKGDIAEGYSVSREKKESFPLTVTSAQKNPTAFYLCASSKDSPLADTQYFGPGTRLTVL.

This clonotype occurred a few times. This rearrangement joins TRBV5-1 to TRBJ2-7; D ambiguous. The CDR3 totals 13 residues. Germline V gene lookup returns CDR1 SGHRS and CDR2 YFSETQ. The V end lost 7 bases, the J end lost 2 bases, and 13 bases lay between the germline ends. The CDR3 region has the DNA TGCGCCAGCTCGGAAGGCGGAACCTACGAGCAGTACTTC. It specifies CASSEGGTYEQYF.

The CDR3: CASSYQGLYNEQFF. The CDR3, as DNA: TGTGCCAGCAGCTACCAGGGCCTTTACAATGAGCAGTTCTTC. The chain links TRBV12-3 or TRBV12-4 to TRBJ2-1, with a possible D match to TRBD1 (5 bases). V was clipped by 6 bases and J by 4 bases, with 13 bases between them. This CDR3 contains 14 residues.

This clonotype was counted a few times. The chain joins TRBV7-2 to TRBJ2-1; TRBD2 matches at 11 bases. Per germline, CDR1 SGHTA and CDR2 FQGNSA. The CDR3 has 17 amino acids. Trimming cost V 0 bases and J 4 bases; bases outside gene matches: 5. The CDR3 loop reads CASSLAGASGGYNEQFF. In DNA, the CDR3 is TGTGCCAGCAGCTTAGCGGGGGCTAGCGGGGGGTACAATGAGCAGTTCTTC.

This sequence joins TRBV5-4 and TRBJ2-1, with 9 positions matching TRBD2. Germline loops: CDR1 SGHNT, CDR2 YYREEE (reference sequence). CDR3 length: 14 amino acids. The V and J ends lost 6 bases and 11 bases, in that order; junction bases with no gene match: 12. The DNA of the CDR3 is TGTGCCAGCACCTCTGAAGCGGGGGGACATAAGCAGTTCTTC. Its translation is CASTSEAGGHKQFF.

The rearrangement uses TRBV5-1 and TRBJ2-1; TRBD1 aligns across 9 bases. Germline V gives CDR1 SGHRS, CDR2 YFSETQ. The CDR3 has 13 residues. Unmatched junction bases numbered 4, after V lost 4 bases and J lost 8 bases. The CDR3, as DNA: TGCGCCAGCAGCCCTACAGGGGGCGATGAGCAGTTCTTC. It specifies CASSPTGGDEQFF.

The V and J genes are TRBV6-2 or TRBV6-3 and TRBJ2-1; the D is unclear. The CDR3 is made up of 14 amino acids. The germline V gene has CDR1 MNHEY and CDR2 SVGEGT. Trimming took off 4 bases at V and 6 bases at J, with 13 bases between the two ends. CDR3 residues: CASSLGPSGNEQFF. The CDR3 nucleotides read TGTGCCAGCAGTTTAGGCCCGTCGGGCAATGAGCAGTTCTTC.

This clonotype was counted between two and nine times. The chain recombines TRBV12-3 or TRBV12-4 with TRBJ2-7, with D maybe TRBD1 (6 bases). V shed 4 bases and J shed 2 bases, with 24 bases lying between them. The CDR3 is 18 amino acids. The CDR3 coding sequence is TGTGCCAGCAGTTCACAAGAGCCACCCCGGGACAAAGCCTACGAGCAGTACTTC. Its protein product is CASSSQEPPRDKAYEQYF.

This clonotype has more than one count but fewer than ten. V and J are TRBV2 and TRBJ2-7; 7 bases align to TRBD1. The trim removed 9 bases at V and 1 base at J, leaving 12 bases unmatched. CDR1 and CDR2 from the germline V gene are SNHLY and FYNNEI. The CDR3 extends over 15 amino acids. The CDR3 sequence: CASIPPGQISYEQYF. For the CDR3, the DNA is TGTGCCAGTATACCACCGGGACAGATTTCCTACGAGCAGTACTTC.

This clonotype was observed a handful of times. CDR3 sequence (DNA): TGCAGCGTTCGGGCTTGGGAGAATCAGCCCCAGCATTTT. Protein: CSVRAWENQPQHF. This chain links TRBV29-1 with TRBJ1-5; D gene ambiguous. The germline CDR1 and CDR2 sequences are SQVTM and ANQGSEA. The V and J ends lost 5 bases and 4 bases respectively, with 12 bases between them. CDR3 size: 13 residues.

The chain employs TRBV12-3 or TRBV12-4 and TRBJ1-5; D is possibly TRBD1 (5 bases). This CDR3 comprises 13 residues. The V end lost 6 bases, the J end lost 4 bases, and 10 bases lay between the germline ends. The CDR3 sequence is CASSGDGNQPQHF. For the CDR3, the DNA is TGTGCCAGCAGCGGGGACGGGAATCAGCCCCAGCATTTT.

Only a few counts were recorded for this clonotype. J is TRBJ1-2 and V is TRBV5-1; 7 bases agree with TRBD1. The CDR3 contains 15 residues. Unmatched junction bases numbered 10, after V lost 4 bases and J lost 4 bases. Germline CDR1 is SGHRS and CDR2 is YFSETQ. CDR3 DNA sequence: TGCGCCAGCAGCGAGAAACAGGGGATGGCCTATGGCTACACCTTC. As protein: CASSEKQGMAYGYTF.

This clonotype was observed a handful of times. The chain couples TRBV9 to TRBJ2-1; 7 positions match TRBD2. The trim removed 3 bases at V and 1 base at J, leaving 4 bases unmatched. Germline V CDR1 and CDR2: SGDLS, YYNGEE. The CDR3 covers 15 residues. Written as DNA, the CDR3 is TGTGCCAGCAGCGCCGCGGGGGTATCCTACAATGAGCAGTTCTTC. This sequence encodes CASSAAGVSYNEQFF.

This chain uses TRBV12-3 or TRBV12-4 with TRBJ2-4; 8 bases line up with TRBD1. J lost 3 bases, V lost 3 bases, and 4 bases had no gene match. The length of the CDR3 is 15 residues. In DNA form, the CDR3 reads TGTGCCAGCAGTTTTGTGACAGGGGTCAAAAACATTCAGTACTTC. This codes for CASSFVTGVKNIQYF.

The gene calls are TRBV7-3 and TRBJ2-3; 8 nucleotides line up with TRBD2. Germline V CDR1 and CDR2: SGHTA, FQGTGA. Trimming removed 4 bases from V and 0 bases from J; junction bases left unmatched: 3. This CDR3 is 15 amino acids long. The CDR3 sequence: CASSSGGGSTDTQYF. As DNA, the CDR3 is TGTGCCAGCAGCTCCGGCGGGGGGAGCACAGATACGCAGTATTTT.

This clonotype was seen only a few times. V usage is TRBV27 and J usage is TRBJ2-6, with 9 bases matching TRBD1. Germline CDR1 is MNHEY and CDR2 is SMNVEV (reference sequence). Unmatched junction bases numbered 6, after V lost 0 bases and J lost 6 bases. The CDR3 sequence is 17 residues long. CDR3 in amino acids: CASSLSGTGSEANVLTF. In DNA, the CDR3 is TGTGCCAGCAGTTTATCAGGGACAGGGAGTGAGGCCAACGTCCTGACTTTC.

The gene calls are TRBV4-1 and TRBJ2-3; D tentatively reads TRBD1 or TRBD2 (5 bases each). CDR3 length: 15 residues. Germline V gives CDR1 MGHRA, CDR2 YSYEKL. V lost 1 base and J lost 2, with 10 bases in between. The CDR3 region is CASSQGWGNTDTQYF. CDR3 nucleotides: TGCGCCAGCAGCCAAGGTTGGGGGAACACAGATACGCAGTATTTT.

This clonotype was detected ten times or more. The chain combines TRBV6-2 or TRBV6-3 with TRBJ2-6; D unclear. CDR1 and CDR2 from the germline V gene are MNHEY and SVGEGT. The CDR3 length is 13 residues. Trimming removed 7 bases from V and 4 bases from J, with 8 bases in between. Here the CDR3 reads CASTGAGANVLTF. As DNA, the CDR3 is TGTGCCAGCACCGGAGCAGGGGCCAACGTCCTGACTTTC.